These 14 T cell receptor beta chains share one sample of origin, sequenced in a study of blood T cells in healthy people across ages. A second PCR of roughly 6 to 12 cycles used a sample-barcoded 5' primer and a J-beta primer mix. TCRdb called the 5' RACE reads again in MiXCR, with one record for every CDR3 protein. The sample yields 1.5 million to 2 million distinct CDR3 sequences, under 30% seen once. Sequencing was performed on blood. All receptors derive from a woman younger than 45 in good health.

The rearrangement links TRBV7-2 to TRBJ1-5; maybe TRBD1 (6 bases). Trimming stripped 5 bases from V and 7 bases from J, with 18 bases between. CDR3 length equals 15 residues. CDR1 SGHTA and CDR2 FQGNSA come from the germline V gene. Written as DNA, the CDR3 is TGTGCCAGCAGCCCTAGAGCAGGGGTCGGCCAGCCCCAGCATTTT. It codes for CASSPRAGVGQPQHF. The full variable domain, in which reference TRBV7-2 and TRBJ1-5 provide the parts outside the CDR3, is GAGVSQSPSNKVTEKGKDVELRCDPISGHTALYWYRQSLGQGLEFLIYFQGNSAPDKSGLPSDRFSAERTGGSVSTLTIQRTQQEDSAVYLCASSPRAGVGQPQHFGDGTRLSIL.

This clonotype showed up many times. CDR3 residues: CASGFRVYEQYF. The DNA for the CDR3 is TGTGCCAGCGGGTTCCGGGTCTACGAGCAGTACTTC. The chain combines TRBV6-1 with TRBJ2-7; no definite D call. Trimming left V 8 bases short and J 3 bases short, with 11 bases between. This CDR3 is built from 12 residues. From germline, CDR1 is MNHNS and CDR2 SASEGT.

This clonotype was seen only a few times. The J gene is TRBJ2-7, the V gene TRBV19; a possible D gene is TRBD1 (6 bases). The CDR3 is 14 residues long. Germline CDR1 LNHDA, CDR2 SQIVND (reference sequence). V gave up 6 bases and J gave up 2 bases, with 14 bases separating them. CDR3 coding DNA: TGTGCCAGTAGCCCCTCACAGGGCGCCTACGAGCAGTACTTC. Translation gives CASSPSQGAYEQYF.

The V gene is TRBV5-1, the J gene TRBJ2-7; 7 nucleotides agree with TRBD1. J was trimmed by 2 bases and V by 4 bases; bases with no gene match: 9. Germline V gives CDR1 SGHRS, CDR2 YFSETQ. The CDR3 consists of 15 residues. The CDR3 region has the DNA TGCGCCAGCAGCCACACAGGGGTAGGGGCCTACGAGCAGTACTTC. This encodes CASSHTGVGAYEQYF.

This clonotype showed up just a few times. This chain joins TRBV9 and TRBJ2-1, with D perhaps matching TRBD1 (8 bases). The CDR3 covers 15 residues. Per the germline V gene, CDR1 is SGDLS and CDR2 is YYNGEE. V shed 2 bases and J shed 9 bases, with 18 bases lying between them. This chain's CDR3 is CASSVTTGEGSEQFF. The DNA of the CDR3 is TGTGCCAGCAGCGTTACGACAGGGGAGGGTAGTGAGCAGTTCTTC. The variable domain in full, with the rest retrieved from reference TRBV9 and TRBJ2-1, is DSGVTQTPKHLITATGQRVTLRCSPRSGDLSVYWYQQSLDQGLQFLIQYYNGEERAKGNILERFSAQQFPDLHSELNLSSLELGDSALYFCASSVTTGEGSEQFFGPGTRLTVL.

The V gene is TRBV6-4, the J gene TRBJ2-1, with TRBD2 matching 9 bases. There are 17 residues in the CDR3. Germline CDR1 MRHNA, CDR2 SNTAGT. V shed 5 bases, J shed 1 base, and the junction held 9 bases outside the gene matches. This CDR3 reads CASSSLRTSESYNEQFF. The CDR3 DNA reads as TGTGCCAGCAGTTCTTTAAGGACTAGCGAGTCCTACAATGAGCAGTTCTTC.

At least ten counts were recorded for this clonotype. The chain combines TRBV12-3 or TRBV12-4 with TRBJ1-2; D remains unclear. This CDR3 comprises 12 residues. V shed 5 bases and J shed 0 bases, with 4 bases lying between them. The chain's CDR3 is CASSTANYGYTF. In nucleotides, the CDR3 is TGTGCCAGCAGTACAGCTAACTATGGCTACACCTTC.

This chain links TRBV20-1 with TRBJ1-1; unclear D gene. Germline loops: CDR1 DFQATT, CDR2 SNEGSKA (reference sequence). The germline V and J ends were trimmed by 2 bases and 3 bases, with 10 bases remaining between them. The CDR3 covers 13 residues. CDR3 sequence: CSARILWDTEAFF. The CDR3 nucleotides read TGCAGTGCTAGAATTCTTTGGGACACTGAAGCTTTCTTT.

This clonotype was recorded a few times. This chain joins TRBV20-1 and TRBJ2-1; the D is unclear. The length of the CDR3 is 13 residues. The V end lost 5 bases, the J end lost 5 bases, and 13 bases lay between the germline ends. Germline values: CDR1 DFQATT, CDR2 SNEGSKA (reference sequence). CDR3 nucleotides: TGCAGTGCTCAAATGAGTAGTAACAATGAGCAGTTCTTC. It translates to CSAQMSSNNEQFF.

CDR3: CASSDARSSYEQYF. In DNA, the CDR3 is TGTGCCAGCAGTGACGCTAGGAGCTCCTACGAGCAGTACTTC. This chain joins TRBV12-3 or TRBV12-4 and TRBJ2-7, with D unclear. There are 14 residues in the CDR3. V lost 5 bases and J lost 0, with 11 bases in between.

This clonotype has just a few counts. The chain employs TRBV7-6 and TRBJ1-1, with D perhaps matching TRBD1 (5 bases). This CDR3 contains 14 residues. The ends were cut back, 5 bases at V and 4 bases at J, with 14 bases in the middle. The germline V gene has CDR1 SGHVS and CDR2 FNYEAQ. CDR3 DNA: TGTGCCAGCAGCCAGACAGACATTCGCACTGAAGCTTTCTTT. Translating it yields CASSQTDIRTEAFF.

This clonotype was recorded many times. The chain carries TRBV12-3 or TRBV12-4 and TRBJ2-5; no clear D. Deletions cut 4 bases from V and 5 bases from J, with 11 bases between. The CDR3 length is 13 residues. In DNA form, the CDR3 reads TGTGCCAGCAGTTACGCAGGAATCGAGACCCAGTACTTC. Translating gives CASSYAGIETQYF.

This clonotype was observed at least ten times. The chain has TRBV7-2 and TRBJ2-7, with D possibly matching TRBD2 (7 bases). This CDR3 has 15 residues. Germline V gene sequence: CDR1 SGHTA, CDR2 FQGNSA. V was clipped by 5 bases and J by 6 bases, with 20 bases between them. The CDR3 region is CASSLQRGGSGEQYF. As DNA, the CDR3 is TGTGCCAGCAGCCTACAAAGGGGGGGGTCGGGCGAGCAGTACTTC.

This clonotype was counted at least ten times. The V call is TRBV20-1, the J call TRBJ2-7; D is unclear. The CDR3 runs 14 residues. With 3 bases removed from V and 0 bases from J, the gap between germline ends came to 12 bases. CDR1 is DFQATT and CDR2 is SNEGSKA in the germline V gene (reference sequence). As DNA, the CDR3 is TGCAGTGCTAGGTGGGCCTCGAGCTCCTACGAGCAGTACTTC. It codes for CSARWASSSYEQYF.